The entry below gives a single T cell receptor (beta chain) sequence along with its context. The antigen remains unidentified. The source of the sample is a study of memory CD4+ T cells and cytomegalovirus serostatus. Broader study findings: Suggested: most of the CMV-linked TCR signature lies in CD4+ memory cells. About 40% of the roughly 160 known CMV-associated TCRbeta sequences appeared in CD4+ memory. Repertoires predicted CMV serostatus with median bootstrapped AUC of approximately 0.95.

The CDR3 is made up of 15 amino acids. Single viable CD3+CD4+CD8-CD45RO+ cells were sorted as the memory CD4+ T cells. Positive selection with CD4 microbeads enriched total CD4+ T cells. Measured with immunoSEQ multiplex PCR; TCRdb has only the in-frame clones, and not every one. The sample yields about 57,000 clones, less than 85% seen once. The specimen was memory CD4+ T cells from blood. The receptor was derived from an adult in good health and CMV-seronegative. This chain connects TRBV21-1 to TRBJ1-1. TRBV21-1 counts as a pseudogene. CDR3: CASSPQGPLNTEAFF. The CDR3 nucleotides read TGTGCCAGCAGCCCCCAAGGACCGTTGAACACTGAAGCTTTCTTT.